The T cell receptor beta chain under discussion was sequenced for a study of T cell responses to AZD1222 COVID-19 vaccine. Study findings and constraints: Spike-specific TCR breadth and depth went up after people got two AZD1222 doses. Donor demographics were predominantly white British with a female majority; clonal diversity may be underestimated. At study baseline, merely roughly 6 AZD1222 recipients were seropositive.

In the case of this clone: The antigen remains unidentified.

The method was immunoSEQ multiplex PCR; TCRdb's version includes in-frame clones alone and lacks a portion of them. The sample lists about 56,000 clones; about 86% were seen once. Germline V CDR1 and CDR2: SGHNT, YYREEE (reference sequence). V lost 4 bases to trimming and J lost 9 bases, with 20 bases between them. The CDR3 loop spans 15 amino acids. The V gene is TRBV5-4, the J gene TRBJ2-1; TRBD2 is a possible D gene (5 bases). The TCR sequence derives from an adult in good health. This sample comprised peripheral blood, obtained on day 0 of AZD1222 vaccination. Here the CDR3 reads CASSPGPGRETEQFF. For the CDR3, the DNA is TGTGCCAGCAGCCCGGGCCCGGGAAGGGAGACTGAGCAGTTCTTC. The variable domain in full, with the rest retrieved from reference TRBV5-4 and TRBJ2-1, is ETGVTQSPTHLIKTRGQQVTLRCSSQSGHNTVSWYQQALGQGPQFIFQYYREEENGRGNFPPRFSGLQFPNYSSELNVNALELDDSALYLCASSPGPGRETEQFFGPGTRLTVL.